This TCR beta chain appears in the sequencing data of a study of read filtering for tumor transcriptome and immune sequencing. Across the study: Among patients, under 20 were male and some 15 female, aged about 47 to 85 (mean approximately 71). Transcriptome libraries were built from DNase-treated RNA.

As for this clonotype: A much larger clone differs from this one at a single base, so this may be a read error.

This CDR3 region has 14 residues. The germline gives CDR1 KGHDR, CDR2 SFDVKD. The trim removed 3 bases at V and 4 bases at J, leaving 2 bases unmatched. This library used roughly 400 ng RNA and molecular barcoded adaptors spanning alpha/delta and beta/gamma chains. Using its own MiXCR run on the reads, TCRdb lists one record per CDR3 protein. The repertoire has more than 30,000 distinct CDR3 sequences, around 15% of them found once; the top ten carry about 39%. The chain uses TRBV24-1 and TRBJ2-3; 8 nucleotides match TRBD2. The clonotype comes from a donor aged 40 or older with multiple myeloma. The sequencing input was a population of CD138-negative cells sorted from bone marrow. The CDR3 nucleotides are TGTGCCACCAGTGATAGCGGGAGCGCAGATACGCAGTATTTT. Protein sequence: CATSDSGSADTQYF.